Reported below is one T cell receptor beta chain. The assay was immunoSEQ multiplex PCR, and TCRdb's table has in-frame clones only and misses some. The profile shows some 28,000 clones, about 89% of them singletons. This CDR3 region has 15 residues. This record belongs to a study of T cell changes during pregnancy in multiple sclerosis. The chain is built from TRBV21-1 and TRBJ1-5; the table's D call of TRBD1 was not tested on the DNA. TRBV21-1 is shown as a pseudogene. The starting material was CD4+ T cells from peripheral blood mononuclear cells, obtained in the first trimester of pregnancy. The sequence was collected from a female donor in good health, enrolled as a control in a pregnancy study. The CDR3 DNA reads as TGTGCCAGCAGCCCAGGACAGGGAAGCAATCAGCCCCAGCATTTT. Its protein is CASSPGQGSNQPQHF.